Sequencing of this T cell receptor beta chain was carried out in a study of CD8+ T cells in alopecia areata. Background on the study: Dosing with tofacitinib proceeded for 6 to 18 months, followed by 6 months off drug.

Alopecia areata patients provided lesional scalp punch biopsies and peripheral blood, both collected for the study. The CDR3 consists of 15 residues. The germline V gene has CDR1 SGHVS and CDR2 FNYEAQ. The V end lost 1 base, the J end lost 6 bases, and 13 bases lay between the germline ends. RNA extraction was followed by reverse transcription into cDNA, which acted as the sequencing template. The protocol was immunoSEQ multiplex PCR, while the TCRdb copy is restricted to in-frame clones and leaves out a portion. The table includes over 5,500 clones, approximately 60% detected once. Sequenced sample: skin. The receptor was isolated from a human donor with alopecia areata. This chain joins TRBV7-6 and TRBJ2-1; tentatively, D is TRBD1 or TRBD2 (7 bases each). CDR3 sequence reads: CASSLEGAGVNEQFF. In DNA form, the CDR3 reads TGTGCCAGCAGCTTAGAGGGGGCGGGAGTCAATGAGCAGTTCTTC.